What follows is one T cell receptor beta chain and its context. Its specificity is unknown. V lost 5 bases and J lost 8; bases outside the gene matches: 9. The CDR3 covers 15 residues. The V gene's germline CDR1 is LNHDA and CDR2 SQIVND (reference sequence). These data are taken from a study of beta chain features in type 1 diabetes. Study in general: All of the samples together had approximately 100,000,000 sorted cells examined. General study results and limits: Moderate but significant shortening of TCRB CDR3s was recorded in all four CD4+ subsets from Type 1 diabetes patients.

As every portion of the isolated RNA was reverse transcribed, the sequencing read expressed TCRB transcripts. The read count averaged about 3.57 million across naive, central memory and regulatory T cell samples. The assay was immunoSEQ multiplex PCR, and TCRdb's table has in-frame clones only and misses some. The sample lists 100,000 to 150,000 clones; 17% were seen once. This clonotype was sampled from a man aged 18 to 30 with type 1 diabetes. The chain recombines TRBV19 with TRBJ2-1; TRBD2 aligns across 10 bases. Sequencing used central memory CD4+ T cells from blood. The CDR3 region has the DNA TGTGCCAGTAGTGATCTAGCGGGAGCTAGGGATGAGCAGTTCTTC. Its protein product is CASSDLAGARDEQFF.